Listed below are T cell receptor beta chains from one sample, sequenced in a study of memory CD4+ T cells and cytomegalovirus serostatus. Produced via immunoSEQ multiplex PCR; TCRdb's table is partial and in-frame only. The table has under 55,000 clones, about four fifths seen once. Sequences were obtained from memory CD4+ T cells from blood. These receptors were obtained from an adult in good health and CMV-seropositive. Each CDR3 is given with its conserved first and last residue. The D gene is left open where the match is weak. Not all rows give a size; the values are once, few, many and, for expanded clones, a class.

size: -; length: 15; J: TRBJ2-1; D: TRBD2; V: TRBV5-4; DNA: TGTGCCAGCAGTTCCCGTAGTAGCGGGGGCTTGAATCAGTTCTTC; CDR3: CASSSRSSGGLNQFF
size: -; length: 15; J: TRBJ1-5; D: -; V: TRBV19; DNA: TGTGCCAGTAGTATACCACAGGGCGGAGGTCAGCCCCAGCATTTT; CDR3: CASSIPQGGGQPQHF
size: -; length: 14; J: TRBJ2-7; D: -; V: TRBV7-6; DNA: TGTGCCAGCAGCCCCGGGACAAATCACTACGAGCAGTACTTC; CDR3: CASSPGTNHYEQYF
size: -; length: 15; J: TRBJ2-1; D: TRBD1; V: TRBV19; DNA: TGTGCCAGTAGTATGGACAGGTCGAGCTACAATGAGCAGTTCTTC; CDR3: CASSMDRSSYNEQFF
size: few; length: 12; J: TRBJ1-3; D: -; V: TRBV2; DNA: TGTGCCAGCAGTGGGGATGGAAACACCATATATTTT; CDR3: CASSGDGNTIYF
size: -; length: 14; J: TRBJ1-6; D: -; V: TRBV15; DNA: TGTGCCACCGGGCTAGGGGGAAGAAATTCACCCCTCCACTTT; CDR3: CATGLGGRNSPLHF
size: -; length: 15; J: TRBJ2-2; D: -; V: TRBV7-8; DNA: TGTGCCAGCAGCTTTAAGGACACCCACACCGGGGAGCTGTTTTTT; CDR3: CASSFKDTHTGELFF
size: -; length: 11; J: TRBJ2-5; D: -; V: TRBV6-6; DNA: TGTGCCAGCACTTACAAGGAGACCCAGTACTTC; CDR3: CASTYKETQYF
size: -; length: 14; J: TRBJ1-1; D: -; V: TRBV6-5; DNA: TGTGCCAGCAGTTTTGGCAGGGGAGGCACTGAAGCTTTCTTT; CDR3: CASSFGRGGTEAFF
size: -; length: 15; J: TRBJ1-6; D: TRBD1; V: TRBV27; DNA: TGTGCCAGCAGATGGGGGAGGGACAGGGTTTCACCCCTCCACTTT; CDR3: CASRWGRDRVSPLHF
size: -; length: 14; J: TRBJ2-1; D: -; V: TRBV5-1; DNA: TGCGCCAGCAGCTTGGAACAGACCTACAATGAGCAGTTCTTC; CDR3: CASSLEQTYNEQFF
size: -; length: 16; J: TRBJ1-5; D: -; V: TRBV5-6; DNA: TGTGCCAGCAGCTTGGCCGGAGGGGCACAAAATCAGCCCCAGCATTTT; CDR3: CASSLAGGAQNQPQHF
size: -; length: 13; J: TRBJ1-2; D: -; V: TRBV11-2; DNA: TGTGCCAGCAGCTTAGATGATGGCGGGGGCTACACCTTC; CDR3: CASSLDDGGGYTF
size: -; length: 14; J: TRBJ1-5; D: TRBD1; V: TRBV28; DNA: TGTGCCAGCAGCCAAACAGGGGGTGGGCAGCCCCAGCATTTT; CDR3: CASSQTGGGQPQHF
size: -; length: 12; J: TRBJ1-2; D: TRBD1; V: TRBV7-2; DNA: TGTGCCAGCAGCTTAACAGGGGATGGCTACACCTTC; CDR3: CASSLTGDGYTF
size: -; length: 11; J: TRBJ1-1; D: -; V: TRBV20-1; DNA: TGCAGTGCTGCGGATTGGACTGAAGCTTTCTTT; CDR3: CSAADWTEAFF
size: -; length: 12; J: TRBJ1-2; D: TRBD1; V: TRBV30; DNA: TGTGCCTGGACAGGGGGCGGCTATGGCTACACCTTC; CDR3: CAWTGGGYGYTF
size: -; length: 13; J: TRBJ2-1; D: -; V: TRBV30; DNA: TGTGCCTTGGACTTCTCCGCCTACAATGAGCAGTTCTTC; CDR3: CALDFSAYNEQFF
size: -; length: 15; J: TRBJ1-3; D: -; V: TRBV7-6; DNA: TGTGCCAGCAGCTTAACGACAGGCCAGGGAGACACCATATATTTT; CDR3: CASSLTTGQGDTIYF
size: -; length: 12; J: TRBJ2-7; D: -; V: TRBV30; DNA: TGTGCCTGGAGTCGAAATAGATACGAGCAGTACTTC; CDR3: CAWSRNRYEQYF
size: -; length: 17; J: TRBJ1-1; D: TRBD1; V: TRBV5-1; DNA: TGCGCCAGCAGCCCGACAGGGGGGGTCTCCCGGAACACTGAAGCTTTCTTT; CDR3: CASSPTGGVSRNTEAFF
size: -; length: 14; J: TRBJ1-5; D: TRBD1; V: TRBV18; DNA: TGTGCCAGCTCCGGGACAGGCATTAATCAGCCCCAGCATTTT; CDR3: CASSGTGINQPQHF
size: -; length: 18; J: TRBJ2-3; D: TRBD2; V: TRBV5-1; DNA: TGCGCCAGCAGCCCCCTTTGGCCTAGCGGGGGGACCACAGATACGCAGTATTTT; CDR3: CASSPLWPSGGTTDTQYF
size: -; length: 16; J: TRBJ2-5; D: TRBD2; V: TRBV5-1; DNA: TGCGCCAGCAGCCCCGGGACTAGCGGGATTAGGGAGACCCAGTACTTC; CDR3: CASSPGTSGIRETQYF
size: -; length: 14; J: TRBJ1-5; D: -; V: TRBV2; DNA: TGTGCCAGCCGGGGGGGTCTGGGCAATCAGCCCCAGCATTTT; CDR3: CASRGGLGNQPQHF
size: -; length: 16; J: TRBJ1-2; D: TRBD1; V: TRBV27; DNA: TGTGCCAGCAGCCCTTTGACAGGGTTAGCACCGCATGGCTACACCTTC; CDR3: CASSPLTGLAPHGYTF
size: -; length: 16; J: TRBJ1-5; D: -; V: TRBV5-6; DNA: TGTGCCAGCAGCCTCTGGGGGGGGGCCGGCAATCAGCCCCAGCATTTT; CDR3: CASSLWGGAGNQPQHF
size: -; length: 16; J: TRBJ2-5; D: TRBD2; V: TRBV7-6; DNA: TGTGCCAGCAGCTTCGGGACTAGCGGGCCCGAAGGGACCCAGTACTTC; CDR3: CASSFGTSGPEGTQYF
size: -; length: 17; J: TRBJ2-7; D: TRBD2; V: TRBV7-2; DNA: TGTGCCAGCAGCGCCAATGGGGCTAGCGGGGGCCACTACGAGCAGTACTTC; CDR3: CASSANGASGGHYEQYF
size: -; length: 15; J: TRBJ2-2; D: -; V: TRBV7-3; DNA: TGTGCCAGCAGCTTGCCCGGGAGTGGCACCGGGGAGCTGTTTTTT; CDR3: CASSLPGSGTGELFF
size: once; length: 12; J: TRBJ1-1; D: -; V: TRBV6-6; DNA: TGTGCCAGCAGGCCGGGGAGCGCTGAAGCTTTCTTT; CDR3: CASRPGSAEAFF
size: -; length: 13; J: TRBJ2-7; D: TRBD2; V: TRBV6-1; DNA: TGTGCCAGCAGTCAGCGGGAGGTCTACGAGCAGTACTTC; CDR3: CASSQREVYEQYF
size: -; length: 14; J: TRBJ2-7; D: TRBD2; V: TRBV30; DNA: TGTGCCTGGTCCACTAGCGGGAGGGCCGACGAGCAGTACTTC; CDR3: CAWSTSGRADEQYF
size: -; length: 15; J: TRBJ1-6; D: -; V: TRBV7-9; DNA: TGTGCCAGCAGGCGTACCAGGGGTAGTAATTCACCCCTCCACTTT; CDR3: CASRRTRGSNSPLHF
size: -; length: 12; J: TRBJ1-2; D: -; V: TRBV7-9; DNA: TGTGCCAGCAGCACCAGCCTCTATGGCTACACCTTC; CDR3: CASSTSLYGYTF
size: -; length: 13; J: TRBJ2-5; D: -; V: TRBV18; DNA: TGTGCCAGCTCACCACGGGGCCAAGAGACCCAGTACTTC; CDR3: CASSPRGQETQYF
size: -; length: 12; J: TRBJ1-2; D: -; V: TRBV28; DNA: TGTGCCAGCAGTTCGGTACCTTATGGCTACACCTTC; CDR3: CASSSVPYGYTF
size: -; length: 13; J: TRBJ2-2; D: -; V: TRBV11-2; DNA: TGTGCCAGCAGCTCCACAGGGTCCGGGGAGCTGTTTTTT; CDR3: CASSSTGSGELFF
size: -; length: 15; J: TRBJ1-5; D: -; V: TRBV2; DNA: TGTGCCAGCAGCACTACGTCAGGCGGGAATCAGCCCCAGCATTTT; CDR3: CASSTTSGGNQPQHF
size: -; length: 13; J: TRBJ1-1; D: -; V: TRBV6-5; DNA: TGTGCCAGTTTCAGGATGATGAACACTGAAGCTTTCTTT; CDR3: CASFRMMNTEAFF
size: -; length: 11; J: TRBJ2-5; D: -; V: TRBV29-1; DNA: TGCAGCGTTGGAGTGGTGGAGACCCAGTACTTC; CDR3: CSVGVVETQYF
size: -; length: 15; J: TRBJ1-1; D: -; V: TRBV5-4; DNA: TGTGCCAGCAGCTTAGGTCTCGGGACGAACACTGAAGCTTTCTTT; CDR3: CASSLGLGTNTEAFF